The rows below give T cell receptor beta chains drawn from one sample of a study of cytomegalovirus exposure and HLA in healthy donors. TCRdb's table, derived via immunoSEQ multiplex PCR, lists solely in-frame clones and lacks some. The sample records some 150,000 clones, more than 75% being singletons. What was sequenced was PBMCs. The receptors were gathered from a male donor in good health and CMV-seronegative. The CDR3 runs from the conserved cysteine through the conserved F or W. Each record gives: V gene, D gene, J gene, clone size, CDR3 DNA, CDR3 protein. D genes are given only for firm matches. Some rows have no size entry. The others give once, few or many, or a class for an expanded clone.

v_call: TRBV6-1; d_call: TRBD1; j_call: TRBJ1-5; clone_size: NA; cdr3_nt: TGTGCCAGCCGACCACAGGGGTGGGCCCAGCCCCAGCATTTT; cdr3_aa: CASRPQGWAQPQHF
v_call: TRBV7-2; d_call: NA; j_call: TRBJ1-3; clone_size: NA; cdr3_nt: TGTGCCAGCAGCCCCTTCGGGGGAGACACCATATATTTT; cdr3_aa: CASSPFGGDTIYF
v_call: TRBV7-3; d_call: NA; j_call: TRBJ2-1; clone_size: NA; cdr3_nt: TGTGCCAGCAGCCTGGGAGGGGGGGGACTCCGCAATGAGCAGTTCTTC; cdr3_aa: CASSLGGGGLRNEQFF
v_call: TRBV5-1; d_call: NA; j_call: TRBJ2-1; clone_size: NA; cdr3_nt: TGCGCCAGCAGCTTGGTAGGGACTGGAGACAATGAGCAGTTCTTC; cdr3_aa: CASSLVGTGDNEQFF
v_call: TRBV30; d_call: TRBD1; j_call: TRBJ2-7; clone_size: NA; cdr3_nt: TGTGCCTGGAGTGTAAGGACAGGGGGCCCCTACGAGCAGTACTTC; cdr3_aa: CAWSVRTGGPYEQYF
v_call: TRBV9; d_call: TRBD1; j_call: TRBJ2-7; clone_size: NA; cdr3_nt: TGTGCCAGCAGCGTCCGGGACAGGACCTACGAGCAGTACTTC; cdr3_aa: CASSVRDRTYEQYF
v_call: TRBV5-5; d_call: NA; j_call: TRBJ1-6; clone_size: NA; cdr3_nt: TGTGCCAGCAGCTTCCGAGATTCACCCCTCCACTTT; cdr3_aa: CASSFRDSPLHF
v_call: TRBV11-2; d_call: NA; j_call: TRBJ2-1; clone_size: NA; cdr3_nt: TGTGCCAGCAGCCCTCTCTGGGGGCTAGGCTCCTACAATGAGCAGTTCTTC; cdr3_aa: CASSPLWGLGSYNEQFF
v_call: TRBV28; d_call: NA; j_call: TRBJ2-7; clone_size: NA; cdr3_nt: TGTGCCAGCAGCCCCGACAACGAGCAGTACTTC; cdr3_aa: CASSPDNEQYF
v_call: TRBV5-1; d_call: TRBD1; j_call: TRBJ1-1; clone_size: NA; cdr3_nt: TGCGCCAGCAGCTATCGACAGGGAGCGCTCAACACTGAAGCTTTCTTT; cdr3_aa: CASSYRQGALNTEAFF
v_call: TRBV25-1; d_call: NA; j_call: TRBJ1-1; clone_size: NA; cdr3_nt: TGTGCCAGCAGACGGGACACCGATAACACTGAAGCTTTCTTT; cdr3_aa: CASRRDTDNTEAFF
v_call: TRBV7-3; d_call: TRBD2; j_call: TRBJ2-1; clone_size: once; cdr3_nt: TGTGCCAGCAGCATACTAGCGGGGATGAAGGAGCAGTTCTTC; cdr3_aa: CASSILAGMKEQFF
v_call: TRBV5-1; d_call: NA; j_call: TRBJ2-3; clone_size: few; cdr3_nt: TGCGCCAGCAGCTTGGGGCCGACAGATACGCAGTATTTT; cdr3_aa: CASSLGPTDTQYF
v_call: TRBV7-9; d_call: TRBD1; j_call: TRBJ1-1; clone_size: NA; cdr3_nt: TGTGCCAGCAGCTTAACAGGGGGCTACACTGAAGCTTTCTTT; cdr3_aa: CASSLTGGYTEAFF
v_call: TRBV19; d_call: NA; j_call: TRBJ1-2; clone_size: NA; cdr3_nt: TGTGCCAGTAGTATTGCGGGCAGCGCCCTTGGACTAAATTATGGCTACACCTTC; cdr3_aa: CASSIAGSALGLNYGYTF
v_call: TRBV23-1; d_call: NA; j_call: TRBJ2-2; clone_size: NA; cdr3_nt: TGCGCCATCCCGAGTACGCGAGGCACCGGGGAGCTGTTTTTT; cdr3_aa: CAIPSTRGTGELFF
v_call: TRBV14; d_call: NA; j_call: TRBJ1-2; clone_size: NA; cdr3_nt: TGTGCCAGCAGCCGTCTATCACAGGCCAATTATGCAGGGGATGGCTACACCTTC; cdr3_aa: CASSRLSQANYAGDGYTF
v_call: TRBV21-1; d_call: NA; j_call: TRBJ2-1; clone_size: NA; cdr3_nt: TGTGCCAGCAGCAAAGTTACACAGCCCTCCTACAATGAGCAGTTCTTC; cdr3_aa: CASSKVTQPSYNEQFF
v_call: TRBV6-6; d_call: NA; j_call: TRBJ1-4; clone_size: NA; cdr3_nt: TGTGCCACGACAGTCCCAATGAGTGAAAAACTGTTTTTT; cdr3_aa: CATTVPMSEKLFF
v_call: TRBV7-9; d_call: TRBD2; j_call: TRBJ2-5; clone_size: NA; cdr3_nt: TGTGCCAGCAGCTTAGGGTCTAGCGGGGGGGTCGAGACCCAGTACTTC; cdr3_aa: CASSLGSSGGVETQYF
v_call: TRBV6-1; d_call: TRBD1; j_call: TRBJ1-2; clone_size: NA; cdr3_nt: TGTGCCAGCAGTGTCGGGGACAGCGCTAACTATGGCTACACCTTC; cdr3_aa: CASSVGDSANYGYTF
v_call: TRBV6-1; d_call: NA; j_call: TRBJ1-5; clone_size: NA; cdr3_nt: TGTGCCAGCAGTGGTGAAGAGGAACAGCCCCAGCATTTT; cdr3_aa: CASSGEEEQPQHF
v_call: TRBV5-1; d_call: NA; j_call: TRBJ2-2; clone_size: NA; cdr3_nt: TGCGCCAGCAGCTTCGAACCGGTTGGTAACACCGGGGAGCTGTTTTTT; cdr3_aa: CASSFEPVGNTGELFF
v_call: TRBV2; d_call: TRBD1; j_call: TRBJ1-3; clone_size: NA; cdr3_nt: TGTGCCAGCAGGGACAGGGAGTATGGAAACACCATATATTTT; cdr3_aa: CASRDREYGNTIYF